The 21 T cell receptor beta chains below all came from one sample that was sequenced in a study of vaccination and CD4 T cells after COVID-19. No antigen is known for these receptors. An Oncomine TCR Beta short-read assay was used to sequence the DNA from cultured CD4+ T cells. TCRdb used MiXCR to reprocess the PCR reads, holding one entry per CDR3 protein. Of 9,500 to 15,000 distinct CDR3 sequences listed, approximately 71% were seen once; the top ten hold 10%. The treatment: roughly 11-day PBMC culture with coronavirus spike peptide pools or control peptides (ViraFEST assay). Sequenced input: CD4+ T cells from blood, cultured in vitro. The receptors come from a human donor who had recovered from COVID-19.

This clonotype showed up just a few times. The genes are TRBV6-5 and TRBJ1-6, with D possibly TRBD1 on 6 matching bases. This CDR3 has 15 amino acids. With 0 bases removed from V and 6 bases from J, the gap between germline ends came to 9 bases. Germline V gene sequence: CDR1 MNHEY, CDR2 SVGAGI. CDR3 coding DNA: TGTGCCAGCAGTTACTCGAGGGGGGGTAATTCACCCCTCCACTTT. It encodes CASSYSRGGNSPLHF.

This chain joins TRBV4-3 and TRBJ1-2; D not certain. Trimming took off 0 bases at V and 4 bases at J, with 15 bases between the two ends. Germline assignment: CDR1 LGHNA and CDR2 YSLEER. The CDR3 covers 16 residues. CDR3 bases: TGCGCCAGCAGCCAAGATGTCGTGGGGTTGGTCTATGGCTACACCTTC. The encoded protein is CASSQDVVGLVYGYTF.

The V call is TRBV19, the J call TRBJ2-7; D is undetermined. Trimming removed 5 bases at V and 0 bases at J, with 8 bases between. The CDR3 loop spans 13 amino acids. Germline-derived CDR1 and CDR2 are LNHDA and SQIVND (reference sequence). The CDR3 loop reads CASSRLDSYEQYF. The CDR3 DNA sequence: TGTGCCAGTAGTCGGTTGGACTCCTACGAGCAGTACTTC. The variable domain in full, with the rest retrieved from reference TRBV19 and TRBJ2-7, is DGGITQSPKYLFRKEGQNVTLSCEQNLNHDAMYWYRQDPGQGLRLIYYSQIVNDFQKGDIAEGYSVSREKKESFPLTVTSAQKNPTAFYLCASSRLDSYEQYFGPGTRLTVT.

CDR3 in amino acids: CASSRNDRGYNEQFF. The DNA for the CDR3 is TGTGCCAGCTCGCGAAATGACAGGGGCTACAATGAGCAGTTCTTC. The chain recombines TRBV6-1 with TRBJ2-1, with TRBD1 matching over 8 bases. Germline loops: CDR1 MNHNS, CDR2 SASEGT. The CDR3 covers 15 residues. V lost 8 bases and J lost 3; bases outside the gene matches: 9.

The V call is TRBV20-1, the J call TRBJ2-5, with TRBD2 identical over 13 bases. CDR3 length: 17 residues. The junction had 13 bases not matched to a gene; V was cut back by 6 bases and J by 3 bases. CDR1 DFQATT and CDR2 SNEGSKA come from the germline V gene (reference sequence). This CDR3 reads CSANSLTSGRVEETQYF. DNA for the CDR3: TGCAGTGCCAACTCCCTTACTAGCGGGAGGGTAGAAGAGACCCAGTACTTC.

This clonotype has more than one count but fewer than ten. This chain joins TRBV7-9 and TRBJ2-7, with a tentative D call TRBD1 (6 bases). V was shortened by 5 bases and J by 4 bases, with 24 bases between the two germline ends. CDR3 length: 17 residues. From germline, CDR1 is SEHNR and CDR2 FQNEAQ (reference sequence). CDR3 DNA: TGTGCCAGCAGCCCCGGACAGATGAAAGGGCCGTGGTACGAGCAGTACTTC. This encodes CASSPGQMKGPWYEQYF.

The chain is built from TRBV12-3 or TRBV12-4 and TRBJ2-2, with a weak D call TRBD2 (6 bases). This CDR3 spans 16 amino acids. The V end was cut by 8 bases, the J end by 0 bases, with 16 bases between. CDR3 sequence reads: CASAGRRGPNTGELFF. The CDR3, as DNA: TGTGCCAGCGCCGGCAGGCGGGGACCGAACACCGGGGAGCTGTTTTTT.

This clonotype has more than one count but fewer than ten. CDR3 sequence (DNA): TGTGCCAGCAGTATGCAGGGAACCAATCAGCCCCAGCATTTT. This codes for CASSMQGTNQPQHF. V is TRBV2 and J is TRBJ1-5; D is perhaps TRBD1 (5 bases). There are 14 residues in the CDR3. Trimming left V 5 bases short and J 3 bases short, with 11 bases between. From germline, CDR1 is SNHLY and CDR2 FYNNEI.

The J gene is TRBJ2-5, the V gene TRBV5-1; TRBD2 agrees at 7 bases. The CDR3 extends over 14 amino acids. V dropped 2 bases and J dropped 3; count of bases not matched to a gene: 4. CDR1 is SGHRS, CDR2 YFSETQ, per germline. For the CDR3, the DNA is TGCGCCAGCAGCTTTGCTAGCGGAGAAGAGACCCAGTACTTC. Amino acids: CASSFASGEETQYF.

The chain recombines TRBV19 with TRBJ1-6; D may be TRBD1 (6 bases). CDR1 LNHDA and CDR2 SQIVND come from the germline V gene (reference sequence). The CDR3 consists of 12 residues. V lost 5 bases, J lost 10 bases, and 9 bases lay in between. Here the CDR3 DNA reads TGTGCCAGTAGTTCCAGGGGATCACCCCTCCACTTT. It specifies CASSSRGSPLHF.

The V gene is TRBV12-3 or TRBV12-4, the J gene TRBJ1-2; D is unresolved. The CDR3 is made up of 11 amino acids. The V end lost 1 base, the J end lost 5 bases, and 2 bases lay between the germline ends. CDR3 DNA: TGTGCCAGCAGTTTAGGGTATGGCTACACCTTC. The encoded protein is CASSLGYGYTF.

The chain uses TRBV28 and TRBJ2-7; the D gene could be TRBD1 or TRBD2 (5 bases each). The CDR3 totals 13 residues. Trimming pared 0 bases from V and 3 bases from J, leaving 6 bases between. Per the germline V gene, CDR1 is MDHEN and CDR2 is SYDVKM. The CDR3 here is CASSLWGDYEQYF. DNA of the CDR3: TGTGCCAGCAGTTTATGGGGGGACTACGAGCAGTACTTC. The complete variable domain, with remaining parts taken from reference TRBV28 and TRBJ2-7, reads DVKVTQSSRYLVKRTGEKVFLECVQDMDHENMFWYRQDPGLGLRLIYFSYDVKMKEKGDIPEGYSVSREKKERFSLILESASTNQTSMYLCASSLWGDYEQYFGPGTRLTVT.

This sequence joins TRBV27 and TRBJ2-5, with 7 positions matching TRBD2. Per germline, CDR1 MNHEY and CDR2 SMNVEV (reference sequence). This CDR3 has 17 residues. The V and J ends lost 4 bases and 1 base, in that order; junction bases with no gene match: 12. CDR3 DNA sequence: TGTGCCAGCAGTTGGGCTGGGGGGGTAAGGGGCCAAGAGACCCAGTACTTC. Amino acids: CASSWAGGVRGQETQYF.

This sequence joins TRBV12-3 or TRBV12-4 and TRBJ1-1; 8 positions match TRBD1. Trimming removed 3 bases from V and 4 bases from J; junction bases left unmatched: 7. This CDR3 is 15 amino acids long. In DNA form, the CDR3 reads TGTGCCAGCAGTTTGGACAGGGCATTGGGCACTGAAGCTTTCTTT. Translated, it gives CASSLDRALGTEAFF.

J is TRBJ2-5 and V is TRBV27; 10 positions agree with TRBD2. The CDR3 covers 18 residues. J lost 5 bases, V lost 1 base, and 13 bases had no gene match. Germline V CDR1 and CDR2: MNHEY, SMNVEV (reference sequence). Here the CDR3 reads CASSLYPSGRRTLETQYF. For the CDR3, the DNA is TGTGCCAGCAGTTTATACCCTAGCGGGAGACGGACACTGGAGACCCAGTACTTC.

The rearrangement joins TRBV7-2 to TRBJ2-2, with D hard to call. CDR1 and CDR2 from the germline V gene are SGHTA and FQGNSA. V lost 7 bases to trimming and J lost 7 bases, with 7 bases between them. The CDR3 has 11 amino acids. CDR3 bases: TGTGCCAGCACCTTTCACGGGGAGCTGTTTTTT. Its protein product is CASTFHGELFF.

This clonotype was seen more than once but under ten times. The V call is TRBV27, the J call TRBJ2-5, with D possibly TRBD1 on 6 matching bases. The germline gives CDR1 MNHEY, CDR2 SMNVEV (reference sequence). Trimming left V 3 bases short and J 1 base short, with 9 bases between. The CDR3 runs to 14 residues. DNA of the CDR3: TGTGCCAGCAGTTTTAGGGGGAGCCAAGAGACCCAGTACTTC. It is translated as CASSFRGSQETQYF.

J is TRBJ2-5 and V is TRBV5-1; D perhaps matches TRBD1 (5 bases). With 0 bases removed from V and 7 bases from J, the gap between germline ends came to 10 bases. The CDR3 is 13 residues long. Germline CDR1 SGHRS, CDR2 YFSETQ. CDR3: CASSLEGRATQYF. CDR3 nucleotide sequence: TGCGCCAGCAGCTTGGAGGGGCGCGCGACCCAGTACTTC. Full variable domain (rest looked up from reference TRBV5-1 and TRBJ2-5): KAGVTQTPRYLIKTRGQQVTLSCSPISGHRSVSWYQQTPGQGLQFLFEYFSETQRNKGNFPGRFSGRQFSNSRSEMNVSTLELGDSALYLCASSLEGRATQYFGPGTRLLVL.

V is TRBV6-2 or TRBV6-3 and J is TRBJ1-1, with TRBD1 matching 7 bases. Germline CDR1 is MNHEY and CDR2 is SVGEGT. CDR3 length equals 13 residues. Unmatched junction bases numbered 4, after V lost 5 bases and J lost 4 bases. CDR3 bases: TGTGCCAGCAGTCCTCAGGGGGGCACTGAAGCTTTCTTT. Translated, it gives CASSPQGGTEAFF.

CDR3 bases: TGTGCCAGCAGTGATCGTCGCCACCCCGTTGAAGCTTTCTTT. Its protein product is CASSDRRHPVEAFF. The chain combines TRBV6-1 with TRBJ1-1; D gene ambiguous. Trimming left V 3 bases short and J 7 bases short, with 15 bases between. Germline loops: CDR1 MNHNS, CDR2 SASEGT. The CDR3 is made up of 14 amino acids.

This clonotype is a singleton in its sample. The chain has TRBV6-5 and TRBJ2-7; the D is unclear. The CDR3 covers 14 residues. Germline V gene data show CDR1 as MNHEY and CDR2 as SVGAGI. Trimming took off 2 bases at V and 0 bases at J, with 8 bases between the two ends. CDR3 DNA: TGTGCCAGCAGTTACGTCTCGAGCTCCTACGAGCAGTACTTC. Its protein product is CASSYVSSSYEQYF.